Listed below are T cell receptor beta chains from one sample, sequenced in a study of T cells in Graves' hyperthyroidism and ophthalmopathy. MiXCR, run by TCRdb on the multiplex PCR reads, gives a single entry per CDR3 protein. Of fewer than 200,000 distinct CDR3 sequences in the sample, about a sixth are singletons; the top ten hold 25% to 30%. The sequenced material came from blood. These receptors all come from a woman aged 50 to 60 with Graves' hyperthyroidism. Each CDR3 is given with its conserved first and last residue. Fields, in order: V gene, clone size, D gene, J gene, CDR3 protein, CDR3 DNA. The D gene is left open where the match is weak. Clone size is given for some rows only: seen once, a few or many times, or a class if the clone is expanded.

TRBV9	.	TRBD1	TRBJ1-2	CASSVLDRGNYGYTF	TGTGCCAGCAGCGTATTAGACAGGGGAAACTATGGCTACACCTTC
TRBV6-1	many	.	TRBJ2-7	CASSYSRAGQGYEQYF	TGTGCCAGCAGTTATTCTCGGGCGGGGCAGGGCTACGAGCAGTACTTC
TRBV9	many	TRBD1	TRBJ2-1	CASSESGTVYNEQFF	TGTGCCAGCAGCGAATCCGGGACAGTGTACAATGAGCAGTTCTTC
TRBV6-2/TRBV6-3	few	.	TRBJ1-3	CASRPGPGNSGNTIYF	TGTGCCAGCAGACCCGGACCGGGGAACTCTGGAAACACCATATATTTT
TRBV6-2/TRBV6-3	many	.	TRBJ1-2	CASSYVLNRETQYGYTF	TGTGCCAGCAGCTACGTGCTCAACAGGGAGACTCAATATGGCTACACCTTC
TRBV11-2	.	.	TRBJ2-7	CASSFGGGSYEQYF	TGTGCCAGCAGCTTCGGAGGAGGGAGCTACGAGCAGTACTTC
TRBV2	many	.	TRBJ1-3	CASGYTGNTIYF	TGTGCCAGCGGTTATACCGGAAACACCATATATTTT
TRBV5-1	few	.	TRBJ2-5	CASSLGSVTQETQYF	TGCGCCAGCAGCTTGGGGTCAGTCACCCAAGAGACCCAGTACTTC
TRBV3-2	many	.	TRBJ2-7	CASSQDRKDRSYEQYF	TGTGCCAGCAGCCAAGATCGGAAAGATCGCTCCTACGAGCAGTACTTC
TRBV7-9	many	.	TRBJ2-2	CASSPNLRDFPVGAGELFF	TGTGCCAGCAGCCCGAACCTCCGGGACTTCCCTGTTGGGGCCGGGGAGCTGTTTTTT
TRBV29-1	many	.	TRBJ2-1	CSVQLVGGPNEQFF	TGCAGCGTCCAACTAGTGGGGGGCCCTAATGAGCAGTTCTTC
TRBV28	many	.	TRBJ2-7	CASSNLIWEQYF	TGTGCCAGCAGTAACCTCATATGGGAGCAGTACTTC
TRBV5-1	.	.	TRBJ2-2	CASSLAQINTGELFF	TGCGCCAGCAGCTTGGCCCAGATTAACACCGGGGAGCTGTTTTTT
TRBV7-2	.	.	TRBJ1-1	CASSQPYTEAFF	TGTGCCAGCAGCCAGCCCTACACTGAAGCTTTCTTT
TRBV5-1	many	.	TRBJ1-2	CASSLDGQLPVRGYTF	TGCGCCAGCAGCTTGGATGGACAACTCCCGGTTCGGGGCTACACCTTC
TRBV5-1	once	TRBD2	TRBJ2-7	CASSLRLAGAYEQYF	TGCGCCAGCAGCTTGAGACTAGCGGGAGCTTACGAGCAGTACTTC
TRBV15	.	TRBD2	TRBJ2-3	CATSRDTLAGRGDTQYF	TGTGCCACCAGCAGAGATACTCTAGCGGGGCGGGGAGATACGCAGTATTTT
TRBV19	many	TRBD1	TRBJ1-1	CASSNRGPNTEAFF	TGTGCCAGTAGTAACAGGGGACCTAACACTGAAGCTTTCTTT
TRBV6-1	many	.	TRBJ2-1	CASSGSRSYNEQFF	TGTGCCAGCAGCGGGAGCCGCTCCTACAATGAGCAGTTCTTC
TRBV4-2	.	TRBD1	TRBJ1-2	CASSPRPGQIPRGGYTF	TGTGCCAGCAGCCCTAGACCGGGACAGATTCCAAGGGGTGGCTACACCTTC
TRBV12-3/TRBV12-4	many	TRBD1	TRBJ1-4	CASRLTGTNEKLFF	TGTGCCAGCAGGCTGACAGGGACTAATGAAAAACTGTTTTTT
TRBV9	.	.	TRBJ1-4	CASSVGDLQGGEKLFF	TGTGCCAGCAGCGTAGGAGACCTACAAGGTGGTGAAAAACTGTTTTTT
TRBV11-2	few	.	TRBJ2-5	CASSSYRGLQEAQYF	TGTGCCAGCAGCTCCTACAGGGGACTCCAAGAGGCCCAGTACTTC
TRBV7-2	few	.	TRBJ1-1	CASRSRGTKEAFF	TGTGCCAGCAGGAGTAGGGGCACAAAAGAAGCTTTCTTT
TRBV18	many	.	TRBJ1-1	CASSHNENTEAFF	TGTGCCAGCTCACACAACGAGAACACTGAAGCTTTCTTT
TRBV2	once	TRBD1	TRBJ2-5	CASRTGYGETQYF	TGTGCCAGCAGGACAGGGTATGGAGAGACCCAGTACTTC
TRBV28	few	TRBD1	TRBJ1-5	CTSSRGDRGRFQPQHF	TGTACCAGCAGTCGCGGGGACAGGGGACGGTTTCAGCCCCAGCATTTT
TRBV5-1	.	.	TRBJ1-1	CASSFSGTDRTEAFF	TGCGCCAGCAGCTTTTCCGGAACTGACCGGACTGAAGCTTTCTTT
TRBV5-1	few	TRBD2	TRBJ2-3	CASSLKQTRAGGDTQYF	TGCGCCAGCAGCTTGAAGCAGACGAGAGCGGGGGGAGATACGCAGTATTTT
TRBV29-1	few	.	TRBJ1-1	CSVEGDIEAFF	TGCAGCGTTGAGGGGGACATTGAAGCTTTCTTT
TRBV7-9	.	TRBD2	TRBJ2-2	CASSNRLAGLTGELFF	TGTGCCAGCAGCAACCGACTAGCGGGCCTCACCGGGGAGCTGTTTTTT
TRBV20-1	many	.	TRBJ2-3	CSAREVWRGTDTQYF	TGCAGTGCTAGAGAGGTGTGGAGGGGCACAGATACGCAGTATTTT
TRBV7-6	few	TRBD1	TRBJ1-6	CASSSGTVDYSYNSPLHF	TGTGCCAGCAGCTCCGGGACAGTCGACTACTCCTATAATTCACCCCTCCACTTT
TRBV5-8	many	TRBD2	TRBJ2-1	CASSFTRTSGNEQFF	TGTGCCAGCAGCTTTACCCGGACTAGCGGCAATGAGCAGTTCTTC
TRBV2	many	.	TRBJ1-1	CASSLRAQSNTEAFF	TGTGCCAGCAGTCTCCGGGCTCAGTCAAACACTGAAGCTTTCTTT
TRBV20-1	many	TRBD1	TRBJ1-5	CSARGGQFSNQPQHF	TGCAGTGCTAGAGGGGGACAGTTTAGCAATCAGCCCCAGCATTTT
TRBV4-3	.	.	TRBJ1-6	CASSQGRQVSSPLHF	TGCGCCAGCAGCCAGGGGAGACAGGTTTCTTCACCCCTCCACTTT